The 27 T cell receptor beta chains in this list originate from one sample, sequenced in a study of control samples from healthy donors and cancer patients. Repertoires were generated with immunoSEQ multiplex PCR, while TCRdb's copy carries only in-frame clones and drops some. Altogether around 59,000 clones are present, roughly 90% being singletons, with the ten largest covering less than 2%. The sample comprised PBMCs. All receptors derive from a man aged 35 to 55 with colorectal cancer.

This chain connects TRBV3-1 (or the pseudogene TRBV3-2) to TRBJ2-3; D may correspond to TRBD1 or TRBD2 (5 bases each). V lost 1 base and J lost 2, with 10 bases in between. CDR3 length: 15 residues. Germline V gene data show CDR1 as LGHDT and CDR2 as YNNKEL (reference sequence). The CDR3 region is CASSQAGTYTDTQYF. Written as DNA, the CDR3 is TGTGCCAGCAGCCAAGCAGGGACCTACACAGATACGCAGTATTTT.

In nucleotides, the CDR3 is TGTGCCAGCAGCTTATCTTCCGGGACCCCCTACGAGCAGTACTTC. It translates to CASSLSSGTPYEQYF. This chain joins TRBV13 and TRBJ2-7; TRBD1 or TRBD2 may be the D gene (5 bases each). The CDR3 extends over 15 amino acids. V lost 2 bases and J lost 2, with 13 bases in between. Per germline, CDR1 PRHDT and CDR2 FYEKMQ (reference sequence).

The gene calls are TRBV6-1 and TRBJ1-1; D ambiguous. The CDR3 length is 13 residues. Trimming shortened V by 2 bases and J by 7 bases, and 11 bases separated the two germline ends. Germline lookup yields CDR1 MNHNS and CDR2 SASEGT. CDR3 coding DNA: TGTGCCAGCAGTGAATATCGGGTCGTTGAAGCTTTCTTT. Translation gives CASSEYRVVEAFF.

The chain couples TRBV4-2 to TRBJ1-2; the match to TRBD1 covers 8 bases. J gave up 3 bases and V 2 bases, and 2 bases lay outside the gene matches. The CDR3 sequence is 14 residues long. Germline values: CDR1 LGHNA, CDR2 YNFKEQ. CDR3 amino acids: CASSQPDRDYGYTF. The DNA of the CDR3 is TGTGCCAGCAGCCAACCGGACAGGGACTATGGCTACACCTTC.

The chain uses TRBV19 and TRBJ1-1; weak D call: TRBD1 (5 bases). The CDR3 loop spans 16 amino acids. V gave up 7 bases and J gave up 0 bases, with 18 bases separating them. Germline V gene lookup returns CDR1 LNHDA and CDR2 SQIVND (reference sequence). Here the CDR3 reads CASTRGGGTLNTEAFF. CDR3 sequence (DNA): TGTGCCAGTACCCGAGGAGGTGGGACCTTGAACACTGAAGCTTTCTTT.

The rearrangement joins TRBV30 to TRBJ1-1; no clear D. V lost 0 bases, J lost 1 base, and 15 bases lay in between. The CDR3 loop spans 16 amino acids. Germline-derived CDR1 and CDR2 are GTSNPN and SVGIG (reference sequence). CDR3 sequence reads: CAWSVRIGYRNTEAFF. CDR3 DNA sequence: TGTGCCTGGAGTGTACGTATAGGGTATAGGAACACTGAAGCTTTCTTT.

The genes are TRBV19 and TRBJ2-7; 8 bases agree with TRBD2. The CDR3 spans 14 residues. Per the germline V gene, CDR1 is LNHDA and CDR2 is SQIVND (reference sequence). V was pared by 4 bases and J by 2 bases, with 4 bases of the junction left unmatched. CDR3 DNA sequence: TGTGCCAGTAGTACTCCGGGAGGGCCCTACGAGCAGTACTTC. It encodes CASSTPGGPYEQYF.

The gene calls are TRBV9 and TRBJ1-1; the match to TRBD1 covers 7 bases. Germline V gene lookup returns CDR1 SGDLS and CDR2 YYNGEE. V lost 5 bases, J lost 5 bases, and 3 bases stayed unmatched. The CDR3 loop spans 12 amino acids. The CDR3 loop is CASSSGGTEAFF. The CDR3 DNA sequence: TGTGCCAGCAGTTCAGGGGGGACTGAAGCTTTCTTT.

This clone was picked up one time. J is TRBJ1-4 and V is TRBV7-9; TRBD1 might be the D (5 bases). The V and J ends lost 4 bases and 11 bases respectively, with 17 bases between them. There are 14 residues in the CDR3. Germline CDR1 and CDR2: SEHNR and FQNEAQ (reference sequence). CDR3 sequence: CASSYALIGAKLFF. The CDR3 DNA reads TGTGCCAGCAGCTACGCCCTTATAGGGGCCAAACTGTTTTTT.

The count of this clone is one. The chain recombines TRBV5-1 with TRBJ1-4; 7 bases are shared with TRBD1. CDR1 is SGHRS, CDR2 YFSETQ, per germline. Trimming took 3 bases from V and 0 from J; bases not matched to a gene: 5. The CDR3 spans 16 residues. DNA for the CDR3: TGCGCCAGCAGCTCGAAGACAGGGACAACTAATGAAAAACTGTTTTTT. This encodes CASSSKTGTTNEKLFF.

V is TRBV2 and J is TRBJ1-5; no reliable D call. Germline CDR1 reads SNHLY; CDR2 reads FYNNEI. This CDR3 has 14 residues. The V and J ends lost 2 bases and 2 bases respectively, with 7 bases between them. CDR3 nucleotides: TGTGCCAGCAGTGAAAGGTCCGGCAATCAGCCCCAGCATTTT. This gives the protein CASSERSGNQPQHF.

The V and J genes are TRBV6-2 or TRBV6-3 and TRBJ2-5, with D perhaps matching TRBD1 (6 bases). The V end lost 6 bases, the J end lost 5 bases, and 13 bases lay between the germline ends. CDR1 and CDR2 from the germline V gene are MNHEY and SVGEGT. The length of the CDR3 is 13 residues. The CDR3 protein is CASSPGGRETQYF. The CDR3 nucleotides are TGTGCCAGCAGCCCTGGGGGCCGGGAGACCCAGTACTTC.

The chain has TRBV5-4 and TRBJ2-5; D may be TRBD2 (5 bases). Germline loops: CDR1 SGHNT, CDR2 YYREEE (reference sequence). V lost 4 bases and J 1 base, leaving 11 bases between the germline ends. This CDR3 has 14 amino acids. CDR3: CASSPPGSQETQYF. DNA of the CDR3: TGTGCCAGCAGCCCCCCGGGGAGCCAAGAGACCCAGTACTTC.

The chain employs TRBV6-2 or TRBV6-3 and TRBJ2-6; D unclear. V dropped 5 bases and J dropped 0 bases, with 8 bases sitting between them. The CDR3 length is 15 residues. CDR1 is MNHEY, CDR2 SVGEGT, per germline. Here the CDR3 DNA reads TGTGCCAGCAGTCCCTCAGGCTCTGGGGCCAACGTCCTGACTTTC. Protein product: CASSPSGSGANVLTF.

The rearrangement uses TRBV23-1 and TRBJ1-2; TRBD1 is a possible D gene (6 bases). TRBV23-1 is an ORF, with its function uncertain. The CDR3 runs 16 residues. Deletions cut 0 bases from V and 2 bases from J, with 13 bases between. CDR3 bases: TGCGCCAGCAGTCAATCTTGTTGGACAGCCAACTATGGCTACACCTTC. It codes for CASSQSCWTANYGYTF.

J is TRBJ1-1 and V is TRBV7-9; 7 bases fit TRBD1. The CDR3 extends over 15 amino acids. Trimming at V came to 3 bases and at J to 8 bases, leaving 12 bases not matched to a gene. Germline V gives CDR1 SEHNR, CDR2 FQNEAQ (reference sequence). CDR3 in DNA: TGTGCCAGCAGCTTTAGGAAATCGATAGGGGGCGAAGCTTTCTTT. It translates to CASSFRKSIGGEAFF. The whole variable domain, remainder taken from reference TRBV7-9 and TRBJ1-1, is DTGVSQNPRHKITKRGQNVTFRCDPISEHNRLYWYRQTLGQGPEFLTYFQNEAQLEKSRLLSDRFSAERPKGSFSTLEIQRTEQGDSAMYLCASSFRKSIGGEAFFGQGTRLTVV.

The V gene is TRBV19, the J gene TRBJ1-6; 9 bases are a match to TRBD1. Germline V gives CDR1 LNHDA, CDR2 SQIVND (reference sequence). CDR3 length: 13 amino acids. J gave up 7 bases and V 8 bases, and 3 bases lay outside the gene matches. The CDR3 loop is CASLGQGNSPLHF. In DNA form, the CDR3 reads TGTGCCAGTCTGGGACAGGGAAATTCACCCCTCCACTTT.

The genes are TRBV10-2 and TRBJ2-7; 9 bases fit TRBD1. The CDR3 extends over 17 amino acids. Germline V lookup: CDR1 WSHSY, CDR2 SAAADI. V lost 6 bases, J lost 0 bases, and 12 bases stayed unmatched. CDR3 coding DNA: TGCGCCAGCAGACCAGGACAGGGGTCGACCTACTCCTACGAGCAGTACTTC. Protein: CASRPGQGSTYSYEQYF.

V gene TRBV29-1 combines with J gene TRBJ1-1; D ambiguous. V lost 6 bases, J lost 3 bases, and 5 bases lay in between. CDR3 length: 10 amino acids. CDR1 is SQVTM, CDR2 ANQGSEA, per germline. The CDR3 DNA is TGCAGCGTGGCATACACTGAAGCTTTCTTT. This codes for CSVAYTEAFF.

The chain has TRBV19 and TRBJ2-2, with a weak D call TRBD1 (5 bases). Germline V gene data show CDR1 as LNHDA and CDR2 as SQIVND (reference sequence). V lost 5 bases, J lost 1 base, and 14 bases lay in between. CDR3 size: 16 residues. CDR3 nucleotide sequence: TGTGCCAGTAGTGCCCGCCTAACAGGGAACACCGGGGAGCTGTTTTTT. Translation: CASSARLTGNTGELFF.

Comments on this clone: Sequence at one end of the junction differs from germline and may be a read error. The V and J genes are TRBV30 and TRBJ2-7; D assignment may be TRBD1 or TRBD2 (5 bases each). Germline assignment: CDR1 GTSNPN and CDR2 SVGIG (reference sequence). The CDR3 runs to 12 residues. This CDR3 is CARRGDLSEQYF. CDR3 nucleotide sequence: TGTGCCCGGAGAGGGGATCTATCCGAGCAGTACTTC.

The rearrangement uses TRBV7-2 and TRBJ1-5, with 7 nucleotides matching TRBD1. V gave up 6 bases and J gave up 4 bases; unmatched junction bases: 9. This CDR3 has 15 residues. The germline V gene has CDR1 SGHTA and CDR2 FQGNSA. The CDR3 loop is CASRQGTANNQPQHF. The CDR3 coding sequence is TGTGCCAGCAGACAGGGGACAGCGAATAATCAGCCCCAGCATTTT.

The gene calls are TRBV24-1 and TRBJ1-4; 9 bases fit TRBD1. CDR3 length equals 16 residues. Trimming cost V 2 bases and J 8 bases; bases outside gene matches: 8. CDR1 and CDR2 from the germline V gene are KGHDR and SFDVKD. In DNA, the CDR3 is TGTGCCACCAGTGATTCCGACAGGGGGACAGGGGAAAAACTGTTTTTT. This encodes CATSDSDRGTGEKLFF.

The chain carries TRBV27 and TRBJ2-3; 8 nucleotides align to TRBD1. CDR1 is MNHEY and CDR2 is SMNVEV in the germline V gene (reference sequence). This CDR3 spans 15 amino acids. J lost 8 bases, V lost 7 bases, and 14 bases had no gene match. Written as DNA, the CDR3 is TGTGCCAGCACTTCTAGGACAGGGATTTTCGGTACGCAGTATTTT. Translation gives CASTSRTGIFGTQYF.

The V and J genes are TRBV5-1 and TRBJ2-3, with 8 bases lining up with TRBD2. Germline V CDR1 and CDR2: SGHRS, YFSETQ. The CDR3 covers 15 residues. The J segment lost 7 bases and the V segment lost 6 bases, leaving 13 bases of the junction unmatched. The CDR3 sequence: CASNGGASGRNTQYF. Written as DNA, the CDR3 is TGCGCCAGCAACGGGGGGGCTAGCGGGCGGAATACGCAGTATTTT.

This clone was detected only once. The chain links TRBV7-2 to TRBJ2-5, with no clear D. CDR1 is SGHTA, CDR2 FQGNSA, per germline. Deletions cut 1 base from V and 0 bases from J, with 9 bases between. This CDR3 contains 15 residues. The CDR3, as DNA: TGTGCCAGCAGCTTAGTGTTCAGCTACCAAGAGACCCAGTACTTC. Residues: CASSLVFSYQETQYF.

The chain is built from TRBV6-1 and TRBJ2-1; 9 nucleotides match TRBD2. V lost 2 bases to trimming and J lost 7 bases; unmatched junction nucleotides: 3. Germline V gene lookup returns CDR1 MNHNS and CDR2 SASEGT. This CDR3 comprises 14 residues. CDR3 nucleotides: TGTGCCAGCAGTGAACTAGCGGGGAAGAATGAGCAGTTCTTC. Protein sequence: CASSELAGKNEQFF.